The present entry profiles one TCR beta chain with its context. The length of the CDR3 is 19 residues. V lost 3 bases and J lost 5; bases outside the gene matches: 21. CDR1 and CDR2 (germline): SGHVS, FNYEAQ. Libraries were prepared by immunoSEQ multiplex PCR; TCRdb keeps only in-frame clonotypes and omits some of them. The table shows over 1.4 million clones, with roughly 97% occurring only once. These data originate in a study of shared clonotypes between healthy human individuals. The chain uses TRBV7-6 and TRBJ1-1; TRBD1 agrees at 7 bases. This TCR derives from a man aged 25 to 45 in good health. The sequenced material came from naive CD4+ T cells sorted from blood. The subset denotes: CD45RA+ positively selected. CDR3 amino acids: CASSFQLSNRTGSWTEAFF. DNA of the CDR3: TGTGCCAGCAGCTTTCAACTAAGCAATCGGACAGGATCATGGACTGAAGCTTTCTTT.